The 26 T cell receptor beta chains listed next were all sequenced from one sample in a study of T cell responses to AZD1222 COVID-19 vaccine. Measured with immunoSEQ multiplex PCR; TCRdb has only the in-frame clones, and not every one. The table lists some 150,000 clones, roughly 90% of them singletons. Sequenced here: peripheral blood, sampled 28 days after the second AZD1222 dose. These receptors originate from an adult who received the AZD1222 COVID-19 vaccine.

The chain uses TRBV6-5 and TRBJ2-7; the D call may be TRBD1 or TRBD2 (5 bases each). Per germline, CDR1 MNHEY and CDR2 SVGAGI. V lost 10 bases and J 4 bases, leaving 11 bases between the germline ends. This CDR3 comprises 11 residues. DNA of the CDR3: TGTGCCACGGTCTGGGGGTACGAGCAGTACTTC. Translating gives CATVWGYEQYF.

V usage is TRBV21-1 and J usage is TRBJ1-2. TRBV21-1 is a recognized pseudogene. The CDR3 loop spans 16 amino acids. The CDR3, as DNA: TGTGCCAGCAGCAAAGGCATGTCGGGACCGAGCTATGGCTACACCTTC. This codes for CASSKGMSGPSYGYTF.

This chain connects TRBV23-1 to TRBJ1-5; 9 bases align to TRBD1. TRBV23-1 is marked as an open reading frame, function uncertain. V shed 3 bases, J shed 0 bases, and the junction held 9 bases outside the gene matches. The CDR3 has 18 amino acids. DNA for the CDR3: TGCGCCAGCAGTCACCAAAGGACAGGGGAATATAGCAATCAGCCCCAGCATTTT. Protein: CASSHQRTGEYSNQPQHF.

This chain uses TRBV7-9 with TRBJ1-1; D is undetermined. From germline, CDR1 is SEHNR and CDR2 FQNEAQ (reference sequence). The CDR3 loop spans 13 amino acids. V dropped 5 bases and J dropped 0 bases, with 7 bases sitting between them. In nucleotides, the CDR3 is TGTGCCAGCAGCCCCATCGTGAACACTGAAGCTTTCTTT. It encodes CASSPIVNTEAFF.

This chain uses TRBV7-9 with TRBJ1-2; unclear D gene. CDR1 is SEHNR and CDR2 is FQNEAQ in the germline V gene (reference sequence). V was clipped by 5 bases and J by 5 bases, with 21 bases between them. The CDR3 loop spans 16 amino acids. The CDR3, as DNA: TGTGCCAGCAGCGCCTCGGACGGGATTGGATTTTATGGCTACACCTTC. Its translation: CASSASDGIGFYGYTF.

The chain carries TRBV4-1 and TRBJ1-1, with D maybe TRBD1 (5 bases). The CDR3 runs to 14 residues. Germline V gives CDR1 MGHRA, CDR2 YSYEKL. Between the trimmed V and J ends, which lost 0 bases and 2 bases, there was a span of 7 bases. The CDR3 nucleotides are TGCGCCAGCAGCCAAGATGGGGGAAACACTGAAGCTTTCTTT. Amino acid sequence: CASSQDGGNTEAFF.

This chain uses TRBV30 with TRBJ1-1; tentative D call: TRBD1 (6 bases). This CDR3 is 15 amino acids long. V lost 0 bases and J 6 bases, leaving 17 bases between the germline ends. Germline CDR1 reads GTSNPN; CDR2 reads SVGIG (reference sequence). CDR3 nucleotides: TGTGCCTGGAGTGTTGGTGGGGGGGCGTTTGCTGAAGCTTTCTTT. The encoded protein is CAWSVGGGAFAEAFF.

This clone showed up just once. The CDR3 DNA follows: TGTGCCAGCAGTTCAACTAGAAACACCATATATTTT. This encodes CASSSTRNTIYF. The gene calls are TRBV2 and TRBJ1-3, with D hard to call. The V gene's germline CDR1 is SNHLY and CDR2 FYNNEI. Deletions cut 5 bases from V and 5 bases from J, with 7 bases between. There are 12 residues in the CDR3.

The V gene is TRBV6-1, the J gene TRBJ2-6; D possibly corresponds to TRBD1 (5 bases). The CDR3 consists of 17 residues. Trimming left V 4 bases short and J 3 bases short, with 16 bases between. CDR1 and CDR2 from the germline V gene are MNHNS and SASEGT. The CDR3 coding sequence is TGTGCCAGCAGTGTTTATGTGACAGAATTTGGGGCCAACGTCCTGACTTTC. Its translation: CASSVYVTEFGANVLTF.

The chain employs TRBV10-3 and TRBJ1-1; no clear D. The CDR3 has 12 residues. The V end lost 4 bases, the J end lost 0 bases, and 3 bases lay between the germline ends. CDR1 and CDR2 from the germline V gene are ENHRY and SYGVKD. The CDR3 DNA reads as TGTGCCATCAGTGGGATGAACACTGAAGCTTTCTTT. Amino acids: CAISGMNTEAFF.

This clone came up once. The rearrangement joins TRBV9 to TRBJ1-1, with a possible D match to TRBD1 (6 bases). Trimming stripped 0 bases from V and 8 bases from J, with 17 bases between. The CDR3 sequence is 15 residues long. CDR1 is SGDLS, CDR2 YYNGEE, per germline. CDR3 sequence (DNA): TGTGCCAGCAGCGTAGCGAGAAACTCGGACAGCGAAGCTTTCTTT. This gives the protein CASSVARNSDSEAFF.

The chain joins TRBV6-2 or TRBV6-3 to TRBJ1-1; D is possibly TRBD1 (5 bases). CDR3 size: 15 residues. Per the germline V gene, CDR1 is MNHEY and CDR2 is SVGEGT. Trimming took off 0 bases at V and 9 bases at J, with 17 bases between the two ends. CDR3 sequence: CASSYSVARGNQAFF. The CDR3 DNA reads TGTGCCAGCAGTTACTCCGTGGCAAGGGGAAACCAAGCTTTCTTT.

The chain links TRBV3-1 (or the pseudogene TRBV3-2) to TRBJ1-5; no reliable D call. The CDR3 contains 10 residues. Deletions cut 3 bases from V and 10 bases from J, with 4 bases between. The germline V gene encodes CDR1 LGHDT and CDR2 YNNKEL (reference sequence). The CDR3: CASSQRPQHF. The CDR3 DNA reads TGTGCCAGCAGCCAGCGCCCCCAGCATTTT.

This chain connects TRBV7-9 to TRBJ1-6; D uncertain. Per germline, CDR1 SEHNR and CDR2 FQNEAQ (reference sequence). Trimming stripped 1 base from V and 11 bases from J, with 6 bases between. This CDR3 spans 12 amino acids. In nucleotides, the CDR3 is TGTGCCAGCAGCTTAGACCCCACACCCCTCCACTTT. It encodes CASSLDPTPLHF.

The chain uses TRBV15 and TRBJ1-1; TRBD1 is a possible D gene (6 bases). The CDR3 totals 14 residues. Trimming cost V 5 bases and J 4 bases, with 14 bases left between them. Germline assignment: CDR1 LNHNV and CDR2 YYDKDF (reference sequence). CDR3 nucleotides: TGTGCCACCAGCCACGGGGGGCAAGGCACTGAAGCTTTCTTT. Translating it yields CATSHGGQGTEAFF. The complete variable domain, with remaining parts taken from reference TRBV15 and TRBJ1-1, reads DAMVIQNPRYQVTQFGKPVTLSCSQTLNHNVMYWYQQKSSQAPKLLFHYYDKDFNNEADTPDNFQSRRPNTSFCFLDIRSPGLGDTAMYLCATSHGGQGTEAFFGQGTRLTVV.

This clone has a single count. The chain recombines TRBV10-3 with TRBJ1-5; D is possibly TRBD1 (5 bases). Trimming left V 2 bases short and J 6 bases short, with 17 bases between. From germline, CDR1 is ENHRY and CDR2 SYGVKD. This CDR3 spans 16 amino acids. CDR3 in amino acids: CAISEGRQVGTQPQHF. DNA of the CDR3: TGTGCCATCAGTGAGGGCAGACAAGTTGGGACTCAGCCCCAGCATTTT.

The chain combines TRBV5-6 with TRBJ2-7; D remains unclear. The length of the CDR3 is 14 residues. The germline V gene encodes CDR1 SGHDT and CDR2 YYEEEE. V lost 2 bases and J lost 0, with 9 bases in between. The CDR3 nucleotides read TGTGCCAGCAGCTTTGGATCGACCTCCTACGAGCAGTACTTC. Translated: CASSFGSTSYEQYF.

This chain joins TRBV19 and TRBJ1-6; unclear D gene. The V gene lost 10 bases and the J gene lost 5 bases, with 9 bases spanning the gap. The germline V gene encodes CDR1 LNHDA and CDR2 SQIVND (reference sequence). The CDR3 length is 12 residues. The CDR3 DNA is TGTGCCATTCGGGAGGATAATTCACCCCTCCACTTT. This encodes CAIREDNSPLHF.

This chain uses TRBV18 with TRBJ1-6; D is perhaps TRBD1 (5 bases). The V gene's germline CDR1 is KGHSH and CDR2 LQKENI. V was cut by 5 bases and J by 7 bases, with 12 bases left in between. This CDR3 has 14 residues. CDR3 sequence (DNA): TGTGCCAGCTCAACGACAGATCGGAATTCACCCCTCCACTTT. Translating gives CASSTTDRNSPLHF.

The chain employs TRBV19 and TRBJ1-1, with D uncertain. Germline values: CDR1 LNHDA, CDR2 SQIVND (reference sequence). V lost 3 bases and J 8 bases, leaving 7 bases between the germline ends. The CDR3 sequence is 11 residues long. CDR3 DNA sequence: TGTGCCAGTAGTATCGCTGGAGAAGCTTTCTTT. Translated, it gives CASSIAGEAFF.

J is TRBJ1-1 and V is TRBV6-5; TRBD1 matches 7 bases. Germline trimming cut 6 bases from V and 11 bases from J; bases unmatched to any gene: 9. Looked up from germline, CDR1 is MNHEY and CDR2 is SVGAGI. This CDR3 is 12 amino acids long. Written as DNA, the CDR3 is TGTGCCAGCAGCGCCCACAGGGGTGACGCTTTCTTT. Translation gives CASSAHRGDAFF.

The rearrangement joins TRBV29-1 to TRBJ2-3; 7 bases fit TRBD1. The CDR3 consists of 13 residues. Germline-derived CDR1 and CDR2 are SQVTM and ANQGSEA. Trimming took 8 bases from V and 2 from J; bases not matched to a gene: 7. CDR3 region: CSLTGRLTDTQYF. The CDR3 DNA reads as TGCAGCCTGACAGGGCGGCTCACAGATACGCAGTATTTT.

The chain links TRBV6-2 or TRBV6-3 to TRBJ1-5; 7 bases are a match to TRBD1. The CDR3 runs 15 residues. Germline-derived CDR1 and CDR2 are MNHEY and SVGEGT. V trimming: 5 bases; J trimming: 4 bases; junction bases outside the gene matches: 8. CDR3 protein: CASSPTGIGNQPQHF. The CDR3 DNA reads TGTGCCAGCAGTCCGACAGGGATTGGGAATCAGCCCCAGCATTTT.

This chain connects TRBV12-5 to TRBJ1-1; D is possibly TRBD1 (5 bases). The ends were cut back, 3 bases at V and 8 bases at J, with 16 bases in the middle. Germline V gene lookup returns CDR1 LGHNT and CDR2 FRNRAP. The CDR3 covers 14 residues. The CDR3 bases are TGTGCTAGTGGTTTTAACGGGACGTTGGGGGAAGCTTTCTTT. Protein: CASGFNGTLGEAFF.

The rearrangement joins TRBV7-9 to TRBJ1-2, with D uncertain. CDR1 and CDR2 (germline): SEHNR, FQNEAQ (reference sequence). The V and J ends lost 4 bases and 5 bases respectively, with 5 bases between them. The CDR3 sequence is 11 residues long. The CDR3 loop is CASSSTYGYTF. As DNA, the CDR3 is TGTGCCAGCAGCTCGACTTATGGCTACACCTTC.

The sample holds many counts of this clone. The chain has TRBV7-8 and TRBJ1-5, with TRBD1 matching over 7 bases. CDR3 length equals 14 residues. Germline values: CDR1 SGHVS, CDR2 FQNEAQ. J lost 2 bases, V lost 4 bases, and 2 bases had no gene match. The CDR3 DNA reads TGTGCCAGCAGCTCCGGACAGGGCAATCAGCCCCAGCATTTT. Its protein product is CASSSGQGNQPQHF. The variable domain in full, with the rest retrieved from reference TRBV7-8 and TRBJ1-5, is GAGVSQSPRYKVAKRGQDVALRCDPISGHVSLFWYQQALGQGPEFLTYFQNEAQLDKSGLPSDRFFAERPEGSVSTLKIQRTQQEDSAVYLCASSSGQGNQPQHFGDGTRLSIL.